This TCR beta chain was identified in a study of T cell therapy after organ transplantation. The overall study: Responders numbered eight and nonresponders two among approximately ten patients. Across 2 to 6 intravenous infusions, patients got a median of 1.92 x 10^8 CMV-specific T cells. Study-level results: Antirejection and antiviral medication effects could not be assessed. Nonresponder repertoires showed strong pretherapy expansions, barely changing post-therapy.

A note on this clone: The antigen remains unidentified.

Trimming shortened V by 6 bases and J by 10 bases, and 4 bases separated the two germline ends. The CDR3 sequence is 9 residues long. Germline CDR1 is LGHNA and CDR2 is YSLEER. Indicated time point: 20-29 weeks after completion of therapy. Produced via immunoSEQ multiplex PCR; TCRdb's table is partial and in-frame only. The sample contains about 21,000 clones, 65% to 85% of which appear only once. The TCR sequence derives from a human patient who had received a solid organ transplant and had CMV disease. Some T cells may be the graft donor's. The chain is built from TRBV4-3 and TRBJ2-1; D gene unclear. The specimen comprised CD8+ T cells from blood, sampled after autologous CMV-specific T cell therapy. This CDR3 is CASSREQFF. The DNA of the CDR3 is TGCGCCAGCAGTCGCGAGCAGTTCTTC.